This TCR beta chain was sequenced during a study of T-cell reconstitution after alpha-beta-depleted transplantation in children. CDR1 SNHLY and CDR2 FYNNEI come from the germline V gene. V shed 5 bases, J shed 0 bases, and the junction held 7 bases outside the gene matches. The CDR3 spans 17 residues. Preparation of the TCRbeta library was carried out with unique molecular identifiers. TCRdb ran MiXCR on the PCR reads and lists one entry per CDR3 protein. The table records more than 550,000 distinct CDR3 sequences, roughly 10% of them present only once. Sequencing was performed on PBMCs from the stem cell graft donor, taken from the stem cell graft. This TCR was recovered from a human donor who donated a stem cell graft to a child with acute myeloid leukemia. The rearrangement joins TRBV2 to TRBJ1-4; 9 bases map to TRBD1. CDR3 amino acids: CASSRDRVDATNEKLFF. The CDR3, as DNA: TGTGCCAGCAGTAGGGACAGGGTTGATGCAACTAATGAAAAACTGTTTTTT.